Below, 9 T cell receptor beta chains from the same sample are listed, as sequenced in a study of PD-1 blockade in classical Hodgkin lymphoma (TCRdb year 2020). The time point label corresponds to: cycle 1 day 1 (C1D1), immediately before nivolumab initiation. Every trial patient had relapsed following autologous stem cell transplantation, and prior brentuximab vedotin exposure was what differed among cohorts A, B and C. Using a Miltenyi CD4+ T cell isolation kit, CD4+ T cells were purified from thawed PBMCs through magnetic negative selection. The library came from the immunoSEQ multiplex PCR assay. Drawn from immuneACCESS, this table holds only the in-frame rearrangements with V and J called that TCRdb kept. Clones are partly lost; checked studies trace under half to an unresolved V gene and leave the rest unexplained. Within this sample are tens of thousands of clones, with over 80% of them counted one time only. Under 2% of the sample goes to the ten largest clones.

This material consisted of CD4+ T cells from blood, taken at baseline. The receptor source for this set is a human donor with classical Hodgkin lymphoma.

The CDR3 bases are TGTGCCAGCAGTCCCAGGGGGGTATTACTTAATGAAAAACTGTTTTTT. Translation: CASSPRGVLLNEKLFF. The V call is TRBV9, the J call TRBJ1-4, with TRBD1 matching 7 bases. The CDR3 length is 16 residues. V shed 5 bases, J shed 4 bases, and the junction held 11 bases outside the gene matches. Germline loops: CDR1 SGDLS, CDR2 YYNGEE.

This clone was detected a few times. The J gene is TRBJ2-5, the V gene TRBV5-1; 11 positions match TRBD1. V trimming: 4 bases; J trimming: 5 bases; junction bases outside the gene matches: 10. Germline lookup yields CDR1 SGHRS and CDR2 YFSETQ. CDR3 length: 16 amino acids. CDR3 in DNA: TGCGCCAGCAGCCTTACAGGACAGGGGGCGAGGGAGACCCAGTACTTC. Protein sequence: CASSLTGQGARETQYF.

The CDR3 DNA is TGTGCCAGCAGCTTCAGGGGGCGGAATCAGCCCCAGCATTTT. This codes for CASSFRGRNQPQHF. The chain employs TRBV5-4 and TRBJ1-5, with 8 bases fitting TRBD1. The CDR3 length is 14 residues. The junction had 2 bases not matched to a gene; V was cut back by 2 bases and J by 4 bases. The germline gives CDR1 SGHNT, CDR2 YYREEE (reference sequence).

The V and J genes are TRBV7-2 and TRBJ1-6; 8 nucleotides match TRBD1. This CDR3 spans 16 amino acids. Germline V gene lookup returns CDR1 SGHTA and CDR2 FQGNSA. Trimming at V came to 3 bases and at J to 3 bases, leaving 4 bases not matched to a gene. Written as DNA, the CDR3 is TGTGCCAGCAGCTTCGCCGGGACAGGCTATAATTCACCCCTCCACTTT. Amino acid sequence: CASSFAGTGYNSPLHF.

The count of this clone is one. The chain has TRBV7-8 and TRBJ1-1; D gene uncertain. Germline CDR1 is SGHVS and CDR2 is FQNEAQ. Between the trimmed V and J ends, which lost 1 base and 12 bases, there was a span of 18 bases. This CDR3 has 14 amino acids. The CDR3 is CASSLGVGVLETFF. The CDR3 bases are TGTGCCAGCAGCTTAGGGGTGGGTGTTTTGGAAACTTTCTTT. Based on the CDR3 plus reference TRBV7-8 and TRBJ1-1, the full variable domain is GAGVSQSPRYKVAKRGQDVALRCDPISGHVSLFWYQQALGQGPEFLTYFQNEAQLDKSGLPSDRFFAERPEGSVSTLKIQRTQQEDSAVYLCASSLGVGVLETFFGQGTRLTVV.

This clone has just one count. V and J are TRBV11-2 and TRBJ1-4, with 7 bases identical to TRBD1. Germline V gene data show CDR1 as SGHAT and CDR2 as FQNNGV. J was trimmed by 11 bases and V by 0 bases; bases with no gene match: 9. CDR3 length: 15 residues. This chain's CDR3 is CASSLDQTGSWKLFF. CDR3 bases: TGTGCCAGCAGCTTAGATCAGACAGGGTCGTGGAAACTGTTTTTT.

V gene TRBV30 combines with J gene TRBJ1-5; D unclear. The germline V gene has CDR1 GTSNPN and CDR2 SVGIG (reference sequence). Between the trimmed V and J ends, which lost 2 bases and 6 bases, there was a span of 11 bases. This CDR3 spans 13 amino acids. This CDR3 is CAWSSESSQPQHF. The CDR3 DNA reads as TGTGCCTGGAGTAGTGAGTCGAGTCAGCCCCAGCATTTT.

This clone has only one observation. V is TRBV11-2 and J is TRBJ1-5; D is ambiguous. The V end was cut by 0 bases, the J end by 13 bases, with 13 bases between. Germline assignment: CDR1 SGHAT and CDR2 FQNNGV. There are 13 residues in the CDR3. The CDR3 DNA follows: TGTGCCAGCAGCTTAGATCCCCAGGTCCCTCAGCATTTT. Translation: CASSLDPQVPQHF.

This clone was seen a handful of times. The J gene is TRBJ1-6, the V gene TRBV2; D ambiguous. V lost 9 bases, J lost 0 bases, and 24 bases lay in between. The germline V gene has CDR1 SNHLY and CDR2 FYNNEI. The CDR3 totals 19 residues. The CDR3 loop is CARMGLGIWWGSYNSPLHF. CDR3 nucleotides: TGTGCCAGAATGGGGTTGGGTATATGGTGGGGCTCCTATAATTCACCCCTCCACTTT.